This T cell receptor beta chain derives from a study of blood T cells in healthy people across ages. General study points: Diversity estimated from one million T cells was considered an underestimate.

PCR was performed a second time for about 7 to 11 cycles using a sample-barcoded 5' primer and a J-beta primer mix. TCRdb reanalysed the 5' RACE reads using MiXCR and keeps one entry per CDR3 protein. The sample includes approximately 780,000 distinct CDR3 sequences, more than 25% of them seen just once. This CDR3 comprises 18 residues. V was clipped by 7 bases and J by 3 bases, with 25 bases between them. Germline-derived CDR1 and CDR2 are MNHEY and SMNVEV (reference sequence). This clonotype occurred a few times. Its target is unknown. This same sample was also taken into another study, of T cells of mothers and their children. That source notes: Samples were obtained from a few healthy Caucasian mothers and their six children. In cDNA synthesis, all of the extracted RNA was used at roughly 1.5 ug per 15 ul.

Sequencing was carried out using blood. The sequence came from a boy aged 10-17 years in good health. This chain uses TRBV27 with TRBJ2-1; possibly TRBD2 for D (6 bases). CDR3 sequence reads: CASTGDGGEWAHYNEQFF. For the CDR3, the DNA is TGTGCCAGCACGGGGGACGGCGGCGAGTGGGCCCACTACAATGAGCAGTTCTTC.